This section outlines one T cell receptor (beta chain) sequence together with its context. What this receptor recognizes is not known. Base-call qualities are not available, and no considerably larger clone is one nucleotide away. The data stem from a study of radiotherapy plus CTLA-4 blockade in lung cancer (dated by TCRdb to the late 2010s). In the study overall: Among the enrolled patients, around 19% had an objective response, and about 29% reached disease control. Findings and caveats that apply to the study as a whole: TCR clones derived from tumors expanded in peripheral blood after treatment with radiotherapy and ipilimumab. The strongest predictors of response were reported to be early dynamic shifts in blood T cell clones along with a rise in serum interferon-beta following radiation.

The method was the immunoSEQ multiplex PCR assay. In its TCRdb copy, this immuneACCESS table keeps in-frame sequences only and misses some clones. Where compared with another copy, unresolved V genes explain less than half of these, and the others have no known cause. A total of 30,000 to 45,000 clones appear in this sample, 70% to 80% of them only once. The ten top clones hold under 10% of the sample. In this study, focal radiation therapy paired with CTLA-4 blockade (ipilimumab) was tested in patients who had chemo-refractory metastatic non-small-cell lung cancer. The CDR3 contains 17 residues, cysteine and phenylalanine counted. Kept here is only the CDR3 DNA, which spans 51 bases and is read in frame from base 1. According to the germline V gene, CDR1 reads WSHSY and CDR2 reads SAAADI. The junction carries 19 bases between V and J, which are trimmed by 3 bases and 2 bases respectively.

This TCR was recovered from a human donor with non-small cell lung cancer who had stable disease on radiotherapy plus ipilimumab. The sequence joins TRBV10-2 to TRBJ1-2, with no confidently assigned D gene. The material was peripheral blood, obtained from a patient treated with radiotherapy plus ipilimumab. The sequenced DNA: TGCGCCAGCAGTGATATGAGTACGGGTACTGGGAACTATGGCTACACCTTC. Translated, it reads CASSDMSTGTGNYGYTF.